A single sample is the source of the 17 T cell receptor beta chains below, sequenced in a study of blood T cells in healthy people across ages. Primed by a sample-barcoded 5' primer and a J-beta primer mix, a second PCR proceeded for roughly 6 to 12 cycles. MiXCR, applied by TCRdb to the 5' RACE reads, yields one record per CDR3 protein. Of about 1 million distinct CDR3 sequences in the sample, approximately 25% were seen once. These data also featured in a second study, about T cells of mothers and their children.

Sequencing was done on a sample of blood. The receptor set was obtained from a girl aged 2-15 years in good health.

This clonotype has only a few counts. The chain is built from TRBV20-1 and TRBJ2-4; 7 bases line up with TRBD1. After removal of 6 bases from V and 6 bases from J, the junction contained 11 bases not matched to a gene. Germline lookup yields CDR1 DFQATT and CDR2 SNEGSKA (reference sequence). The CDR3 is made up of 14 amino acids. CDR3 DNA sequence: TGCAGTGCCGATGCGACAGGGTGGGGAAACATTCAGTACTTC. Translating it yields CSADATGWGNIQYF.

This clonotype has only a few counts. The chain links TRBV7-2 to TRBJ2-3, with D possibly matching TRBD1 (5 bases). The CDR3 extends over 14 amino acids. Trimming pared 5 bases from V and 10 bases from J, leaving 19 bases between. Germline CDR1 and CDR2: SGHTA and FQGNSA. DNA of the CDR3: TGTGCCAGCAGCCAAGGACGACAGTTTAATGCGCAGTATTTT. Its translation: CASSQGRQFNAQYF.

This clonotype turned up a few times. This sequence joins TRBV4-3 and TRBJ1-1, with TRBD1 identical over 7 bases. Germline CDR1 is LGHNA and CDR2 is YSLEER. V dropped 4 bases and J dropped 1; count of bases not matched to a gene: 9. CDR3 length equals 16 residues. CDR3 protein: CASSRDLGGWNTEAFF. The CDR3 DNA follows: TGCGCCAGCAGCCGAGATTTAGGGGGCTGGAACACTGAAGCTTTCTTT.

This clonotype occurred a few times. The gene calls are TRBV3-1 and TRBJ1-2; a possible D gene is TRBD1 (6 bases). Germline V lookup: CDR1 LGHDT, CDR2 YNNKEL (reference sequence). Trimming took 1 base from V and 10 from J, leaving 16 bases between them. The CDR3 spans 14 residues. CDR3 in DNA: TGTGCCAGCAGCCAAGGGTTATGGGACAATGACTACACCTTC. Translating it yields CASSQGLWDNDYTF.

The rearrangement links TRBV12-5 to TRBJ2-2, with 8 nucleotides matching TRBD2. Trimming took 6 bases from V and 2 from J; bases not matched to a gene: 5. This CDR3 is built from 15 residues. Germline assignment: CDR1 LGHNT and CDR2 FRNRAP. CDR3 loop: CASGKRGPNTGELFF. The CDR3 DNA reads as TGTGCTAGTGGAAAGCGGGGGCCTAACACCGGGGAGCTGTTTTTT.

The chain carries TRBV29-1 and TRBJ2-1, with 8 bases lining up with TRBD2. CDR1 and CDR2 from the germline V gene are SQVTM and ANQGSEA. Unmatched junction bases numbered 9, after V lost 5 bases and J lost 9 bases. The CDR3 has 13 residues. For the CDR3, the DNA is TGCAGCGTTCTAATAGCGGGGAACGGTGAGCAGTTCTTC. This codes for CSVLIAGNGEQFF.

The sample holds a few counts of this clonotype. The chain uses TRBV2 and TRBJ2-1, with D perhaps TRBD2 (6 bases). The CDR3 has 14 amino acids. V lost 3 bases to trimming and J lost 7 bases, with 13 bases between them. CDR1 is SNHLY, CDR2 FYNNEI, per germline. CDR3 protein: CASSDRTRGNEQFF. CDR3 DNA: TGTGCCAGCAGTGACCGGACACGGGGGAATGAGCAGTTCTTC.

This clonotype was seen a handful of times. The rearrangement joins TRBV10-3 to TRBJ2-1, with a tentative D call TRBD2 (6 bases). This CDR3 spans 13 amino acids. Germline-derived CDR1 and CDR2 are ENHRY and SYGVKD. Trimming pared 6 bases from V and 5 bases from J, leaving 11 bases between. CDR3 sequence reads: CAIRAPSDNEQFF. The CDR3, as DNA: TGTGCCATCAGAGCCCCTAGCGACAATGAGCAGTTCTTC.

This sequence joins TRBV6-1 and TRBJ2-7; D unresolved. Per germline, CDR1 MNHNS and CDR2 SASEGT. CDR3 length equals 13 residues. The V end lost 2 bases, the J end lost 3 bases, and 8 bases lay between the germline ends. The CDR3 reads CASSEFGNYEQYF. CDR3 DNA sequence: TGTGCCAGCAGTGAATTTGGAAACTACGAGCAGTACTTC.

The chain is built from TRBV11-3 and TRBJ1-1, with D uncertain. The V end lost 0 bases, the J end lost 4 bases, and 6 bases lay between the germline ends. The CDR3 is made up of 13 amino acids. The germline gives CDR1 SGHNT, CDR2 YENEEA. As DNA, the CDR3 is TGTGCCAGCAGCTTAGATATGGGCACTGAAGCTTTCTTT. This codes for CASSLDMGTEAFF. Looking up the rest from reference TRBV11-3 and TRBJ1-1 gives the full variable domain: EAGVVQSPRYKIIEKKQPVAFWCNPISGHNTLYWYLQNLGQGPELLIRYENEEAVDDSQLPKDRFSAERLKGVDSTLKIQPAELGDSAVYLCASSLDMGTEAFFGQGTRLTVV.

This clonotype was seen only a few times. The V call is TRBV6-2 or TRBV6-3, the J call TRBJ2-1; 8 bases fit TRBD2. CDR3 length: 12 residues. Germline V gene sequence: CDR1 MNHEY, CDR2 SVGEGT. V trimming: 11 bases; J trimming: 10 bases; junction bases outside the gene matches: 10. DNA of the CDR3: TGTGCCGTGGGACTAGGATTCCGGGAGCAGTTCTTC. Encoded protein: CAVGLGFREQFF.

This chain links TRBV10-3 with TRBJ2-7; D unresolved. Germline V gene data show CDR1 as ENHRY and CDR2 as SYGVKD. There are 14 residues in the CDR3. Trimming took off 3 bases at V and 2 bases at J, with 11 bases between the two ends. The CDR3 protein is CAISETGPAYEQYF. CDR3 coding DNA: TGTGCCATCAGTGAAACTGGCCCGGCCTACGAGCAGTACTTC.

The table lists this clonotype with a few counts. The chain recombines TRBV4-1 with TRBJ1-1; the D is unclear. V was trimmed by 2 bases and J by 0 bases, leaving 4 bases between them. This CDR3 has 13 amino acids. In germline, CDR1 is MGHRA, CDR2 YSYEKL. The CDR3 protein is CASSQTMNTEAFF. The CDR3 DNA reads as TGCGCCAGCAGCCAAACAATGAACACTGAAGCTTTCTTT.

This clonotype has only a few counts. The chain links TRBV20-1 to TRBJ2-5; 10 bases agree with TRBD2. Germline CDR1 and CDR2: DFQATT and SNEGSKA (reference sequence). This CDR3 contains 15 residues. V dropped 3 bases and J dropped 0; count of bases not matched to a gene: 4. The CDR3 loop is CSASVLAGDQETQYF. CDR3 bases: TGCAGTGCTAGCGTCCTAGCGGGGGACCAAGAGACCCAGTACTTC.

This clonotype was seen only a few times. The chain links TRBV4-3 to TRBJ2-7; weak D call: TRBD1 (5 bases). CDR3 length: 15 residues. Trimming cost V 0 bases and J 2 bases, with 11 bases left between them. Germline V CDR1 and CDR2: LGHNA, YSLEER. This CDR3 reads CASSQDHRPPYEQYF. Written as DNA, the CDR3 is TGCGCCAGCAGCCAAGATCACAGGCCGCCCTACGAGCAGTACTTC.

This clonotype was recorded many times. The V gene is TRBV7-3, the J gene TRBJ2-1; 7 bases are a match to TRBD2. Germline V lookup: CDR1 SGHTA, CDR2 FQGTGA. The CDR3 totals 13 residues. After removal of 8 bases from V and 4 bases from J, the junction contained 5 bases not matched to a gene. The DNA of the CDR3 is TGTGCCAGCTCTAGCGGATCTTACAATGAGCAGTTCTTC. It codes for CASSSGSYNEQFF.

There are a few counts of this clonotype. The J gene is TRBJ2-5, the V gene TRBV20-1; no firm D call. Germline CDR1 DFQATT, CDR2 SNEGSKA (reference sequence). The length of the CDR3 is 17 residues. V shed 0 bases and J shed 0 bases, with 17 bases lying between them. Here the CDR3 reads CSARDGDPRPYQETQYF. Here the CDR3 DNA reads TGCAGTGCTAGAGATGGTGATCCCAGACCCTACCAAGAGACCCAGTACTTC.